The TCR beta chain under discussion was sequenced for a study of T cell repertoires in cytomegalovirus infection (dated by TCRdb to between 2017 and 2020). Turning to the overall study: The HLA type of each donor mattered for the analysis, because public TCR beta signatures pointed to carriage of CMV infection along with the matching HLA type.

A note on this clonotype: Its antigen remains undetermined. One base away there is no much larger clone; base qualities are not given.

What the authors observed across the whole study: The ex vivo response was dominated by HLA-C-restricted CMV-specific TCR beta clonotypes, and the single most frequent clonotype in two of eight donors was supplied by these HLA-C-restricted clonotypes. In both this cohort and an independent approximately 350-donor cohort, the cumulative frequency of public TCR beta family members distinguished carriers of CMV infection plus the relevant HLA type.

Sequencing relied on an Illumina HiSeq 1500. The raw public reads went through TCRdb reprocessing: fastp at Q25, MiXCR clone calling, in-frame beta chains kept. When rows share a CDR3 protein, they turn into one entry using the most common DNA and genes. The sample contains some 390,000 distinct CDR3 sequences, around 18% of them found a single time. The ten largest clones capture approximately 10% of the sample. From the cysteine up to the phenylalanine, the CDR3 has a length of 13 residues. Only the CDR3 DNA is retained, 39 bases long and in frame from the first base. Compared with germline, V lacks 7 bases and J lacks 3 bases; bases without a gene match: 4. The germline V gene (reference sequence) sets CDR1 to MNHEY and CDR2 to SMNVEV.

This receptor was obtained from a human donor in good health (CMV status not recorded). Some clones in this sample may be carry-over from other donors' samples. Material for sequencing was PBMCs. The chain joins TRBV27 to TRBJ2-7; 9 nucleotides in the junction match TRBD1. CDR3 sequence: CASTGGQGYEQYF. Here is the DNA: TGTGCCAGCACCGGGGGACAGGGCTACGAGCAGTACTTC.